The clone carrying this TCR beta chain was counted a few times. Antigen specificity is unknown. The CDR3 extends over 17 amino acids. V lost 3 bases, J lost 9 bases, and 24 bases lay in between. Germline CDR1 and CDR2: SGHVS and FNYEAQ. In TCRdb, the reads were re-called with MiXCR into one record per CDR3 protein. The table records some 920,000 distinct CDR3 sequences, around 31% of them present only once. These data originate in a study of T cell repertoires in cytomegalovirus infection. Study-wide points: Summed frequency of public TCR beta families distinguished CMV carriers with the relevant HLA. CMV-specific HLA-C-restricted TCR beta clonotypes dominated the ex vivo response.

This chain uses TRBV7-6 with TRBJ2-1, with D perhaps given as TRBD1 or TRBD2 (6 bases each). The input for sequencing was cultured CD8+ T cells from PBMCs, taken from culture after CMV antigen stimulation. The sequence was obtained from a human donor in good health (CMV status not recorded). Some clones in this sample may be carry-over from other donors' samples. CDR3 protein: CASSFGQSSGAGGEQFF. The DNA of the CDR3 is TGTGCCAGCAGCTTTGGACAGAGCTCGGGGGCAGGAGGTGAGCAGTTCTTC.